This entry lists 16 T cell receptor beta chains sequenced from one sample in a study of CD8 T cells in Susac syndrome. The authors reverse transcribed roughly 0.5 to 1 ug RNA with random hexamers. One entry per CDR3 protein results from TCRdb running MiXCR on the immunoSEQ multiplex PCR reads. Seen here are around 190,000 distinct CDR3 sequences, 90% to 95% observed once, and the top ten hold less than 0.2%. Input material: CD8+ T cells from PBMCs. These receptors all stem from a human donor with multiple sclerosis.

CDR3 loop: CATSLPPGQGLKGYGYTF. The CDR3, as DNA: TGTGCCACCAGCTTACCTCCGGGACAGGGCTTGAAAGGGTATGGCTACACCTTC. V is TRBV15 and J is TRBJ1-2, with TRBD1 matching over 9 bases. Germline assignment: CDR1 LNHNV and CDR2 YYDKDF (reference sequence). This CDR3 region has 18 residues. Trimming at V came to 5 bases and at J to 5 bases, leaving 18 bases not matched to a gene.

The chain carries TRBV28 and TRBJ1-1, with D hard to call. The CDR3 contains 12 residues. The V end lost 6 bases, the J end lost 6 bases, and 11 bases lay between the germline ends. Per the germline V gene, CDR1 is MDHEN and CDR2 is SYDVKM. Written as DNA, the CDR3 is TGTGCCAGCAGCCCCTTTGAGGCTGAAGCTTTCTTT. Its protein product is CASSPFEAEAFF.

The V call is TRBV29-1, the J call TRBJ2-7; D remains unclear. The V gene's germline CDR1 is SQVTM and CDR2 ANQGSEA. CDR3 length: 11 residues. The V and J ends lost 4 bases and 4 bases respectively, with 8 bases between them. CDR3 coding DNA: TGCAGCGTTGTCTTAGGGTACGAGCAGTACTTC. It specifies CSVVLGYEQYF.

This sequence joins TRBV15 and TRBJ2-2, with unresolved D. Germline V gives CDR1 LNHNV, CDR2 YYDKDF (reference sequence). V shed 3 bases and J shed 0 bases, with 5 bases lying between them. The CDR3 extends over 14 amino acids. The CDR3: CATSRGANTGELFF. The DNA of the CDR3 is TGTGCCACCAGCAGGGGCGCGAACACCGGGGAGCTGTTTTTT.

This chain connects TRBV9 to TRBJ1-2; tentative D call: TRBD1 (5 bases). Germline V gene data show CDR1 as SGDLS and CDR2 as YYNGEE. The CDR3 runs to 14 residues. Trimming pared 0 bases from V and 5 bases from J, leaving 11 bases between. CDR3 sequence: CASSVDGTEYGYTF. The CDR3 region has the DNA TGTGCCAGCAGCGTAGACGGGACCGAGTATGGCTACACCTTC.

This clonotype was seen just once. The chain links TRBV29-1 to TRBJ1-1, with no clear D. CDR3 size: 13 residues. Trimming pared 4 bases from V and 3 bases from J, leaving 12 bases between. Looked up from germline, CDR1 is SQVTM and CDR2 is ANQGSEA. CDR3 DNA sequence: TGCAGCGTTGGATCTCCCCCGGACACTGAAGCTTTCTTT. It is translated as CSVGSPPDTEAFF.

The gene calls are TRBV11-2 and TRBJ2-5, with TRBD2 matching over 9 bases. V lost 6 bases to trimming and J lost 5 bases; unmatched junction nucleotides: 4. Looked up from germline, CDR1 is SGHAT and CDR2 is FQNNGV. The CDR3 totals 13 residues. CDR3 DNA: TGTGCCAGCAGTAGCGGGGGTCGGGAGACCCAGTACTTC. As protein: CASSSGGRETQYF. Drawing the rest from reference TRBV11-2 and TRBJ2-5, the complete variable domain is EAGVAQSPRYKIIEKRQSVAFWCNPISGHATLYWYQQILGQGPKLLIQFQNNGVVDDSQLPKDRFSAERLKGVDSTLKIQPAKLEDSAVYLCASSSGGRETQYFGPGTRLLVL.

Written as DNA, the CDR3 is TGTGCCAGCAGCCAGGGACTACTCTGGGGTAATGAGCAGTTCTTC. It yields the protein CASSQGLLWGNEQFF. The chain joins TRBV3-1 to TRBJ2-1; 7 positions agree with TRBD2. V was clipped by 3 bases and J by 7 bases; unmatched bases: 9. The CDR3 sequence is 15 residues long. Germline V gene lookup returns CDR1 LGHDT and CDR2 YNNKEL (reference sequence).

The chain links TRBV6-5 to TRBJ2-5; D possibly corresponds to TRBD1 (6 bases). With 2 bases removed from V and 1 base from J, the gap between germline ends came to 14 bases. The CDR3 has 16 amino acids. Per germline, CDR1 MNHEY and CDR2 SVGAGI. CDR3 sequence reads: CASSYGSDRSQETQYF. In DNA form, the CDR3 reads TGTGCCAGCAGTTACGGATCCGACAGGAGCCAAGAGACCCAGTACTTC.

This clonotype was found a few times. The chain uses TRBV6-1 and TRBJ2-7; possibly TRBD1 or TRBD2 for D (5 bases each). The CDR3 runs 12 residues. The germline V gene has CDR1 MNHNS and CDR2 SASEGT. With 4 bases removed from V and 2 bases from J, the gap between germline ends came to 6 bases. The CDR3 is CASSGGTYEQYF. Here the CDR3 DNA reads TGTGCCAGCAGTGGGGGGACCTACGAGCAGTACTTC.

The chain links TRBV27 to TRBJ2-3; 8 nucleotides line up with TRBD2. This CDR3 has 14 residues. Germline CDR1 reads MNHEY; CDR2 reads SMNVEV (reference sequence). The V and J ends lost 1 base and 4 bases, in that order; junction bases with no gene match: 1. The CDR3 protein is CASSLYGRADTQYF. CDR3 DNA: TGTGCCAGCAGTTTATACGGGAGGGCAGATACGCAGTATTTT.

The V gene is TRBV19, the J gene TRBJ2-7, with 9 bases identical to TRBD2. The CDR3 consists of 16 residues. The V gene's germline CDR1 is LNHDA and CDR2 SQIVND (reference sequence). V was clipped by 1 base and J by 3 bases; unmatched bases: 7. Here the CDR3 reads CASSIVLREGRYEQYF. CDR3 bases: TGTGCCAGTAGTATAGTTTTGCGGGAGGGCCGCTACGAGCAGTACTTC.

The chain is built from TRBV7-2 and TRBJ2-1, with 7 bases fitting TRBD2. The germline V gene encodes CDR1 SGHTA and CDR2 FQGNSA. The CDR3 extends over 15 amino acids. With V trimmed by 3 bases and J by 0 bases, 2 bases remained unmatched. CDR3 protein: CASSLRDYSYNEQFF. DNA for the CDR3: TGTGCCAGCAGCTTGAGGGACTACTCCTACAATGAGCAGTTCTTC.

This clonotype was seen just once. The chain uses TRBV2 and TRBJ2-2, with TRBD2 identical over 10 bases. Germline V gives CDR1 SNHLY, CDR2 FYNNEI. After removal of 11 bases from V and 4 bases from J, the junction contained 4 bases not matched to a gene. The CDR3 is 13 residues long. CDR3 sequence reads: CAVQRGGTGELFF. DNA of the CDR3: TGTGCCGTGCAGCGGGGGGGCACCGGGGAGCTGTTTTTT.

The rearrangement uses TRBV7-2 and TRBJ1-2; D gene unclear. V shed 7 bases and J shed 3 bases, with 12 bases lying between them. This CDR3 contains 13 residues. CDR1 is SGHTA and CDR2 is FQGNSA in the germline V gene. CDR3 sequence: CASTSFGDYGYTF. DNA of the CDR3: TGTGCCAGCACTTCGTTTGGGGACTATGGCTACACCTTC.

The chain employs TRBV7-9 and TRBJ2-1; TRBD2 aligns across 11 bases. Per the germline V gene, CDR1 is SEHNR and CDR2 is FQNEAQ (reference sequence). This CDR3 has 14 residues. Trimming took 5 bases from V and 10 from J; bases not matched to a gene: 7. The DNA of the CDR3 is TGTGCCAGCAGCCGTTTAGCGGGGGGGCGCGAGCAGTTCTTC. This translates into CASSRLAGGREQFF.